Below are 3 T cell receptor beta chains sequenced from a single sample in a study of blood T cell repertoires in COVID-19. Using immunoSEQ multiplex PCR, the repertoire was profiled, and TCRdb retains in-frame clones only, with some absent. The table includes about 220,000 clones, approximately 77% detected once. The specimen was peripheral blood. The receptors were sampled from a woman aged 80 or over with acute or convalescent COVID-19.

The chain carries TRBV21-1 and TRBJ2-1; TRBD1 is taken as the D call from the table, unchecked against the DNA. TRBV21-1 is a known pseudogene. The CDR3 length is 19 residues. CDR3 residues: CASSKGKLGDTLRYDEQFF. Here the CDR3 DNA reads TGTGCCAGCAGCAAGGGGAAGCTAGGGGACACCCTAAGGTACGATGAGCAGTTCTTC.

V and J are TRBV5-6 and TRBJ1-1, with D tentatively TRBD1 (6 bases). This CDR3 contains 14 residues. The V and J ends lost 2 bases and 0 bases respectively, with 8 bases between them. Germline CDR1 reads SGHDT; CDR2 reads YYEEEE. CDR3 residues: CASSFGDMNTEAFF. The CDR3 nucleotides read TGTGCCAGCAGCTTCGGGGACATGAACACTGAAGCTTTCTTT.

The V call is TRBV21-1, the J call TRBJ1-4; no check of the table's D call, TRBD1, against the DNA was made. TRBV21-1 is an annotated pseudogene. CDR3 length equals 13 residues. The CDR3 region is CASRTGGYKKLFF. The CDR3 DNA sequence: TGTGCCAGCAGGACAGGGGGTTATAAAAAACTGTTTTTT.